One and the same sample provided the 28 T cell receptor beta chains below, sequenced in a study of cytomegalovirus exposure and HLA in healthy donors. The primer mix had 60 Vbeta and 13 Jbeta primers. Profiled with immunoSEQ multiplex PCR; TCRdb holds only in-frame clones, not every one. The sample lists tens of thousands of clones; roughly 82% were seen once. The sequenced sample was PBMCs. These receptors came from a man between 65 and 85 years old in good health and CMV-seropositive.

This clone is deemed medium-sized (0.01 to 0.1%). V gene TRBV13 combines with J gene TRBJ1-3; TRBD1 matches 7 bases. Germline CDR1 and CDR2: PRHDT and FYEKMQ (reference sequence). V lost 5 bases to trimming and J lost 4 bases; unmatched junction nucleotides: 11. The CDR3 runs to 16 residues. The CDR3 sequence: CASSIGTDSEGNTIYF. The CDR3 coding sequence is TGTGCCAGCAGCATCGGGACAGATAGCGAAGGAAACACCATATATTTT.

The rearrangement joins TRBV7-2 to TRBJ2-5; TRBD2 matches at 8 bases. The CDR3 consists of 14 residues. The germline V gene has CDR1 SGHTA and CDR2 FQGNSA. V lost 5 bases to trimming and J lost 5 bases; unmatched junction nucleotides: 7. The CDR3 reads CASSHGLAQETQYF. CDR3 bases: TGTGCCAGCAGCCACGGACTAGCACAGGAGACCCAGTACTTC.

V gene TRBV10-3 combines with J gene TRBJ1-3; no clear D gene. CDR1 is ENHRY, CDR2 SYGVKD, per germline. V lost 9 bases, J lost 0 bases, and 12 bases lay in between. This CDR3 contains 14 residues. The CDR3 loop reads CAITETDSGNTIYF. The DNA of the CDR3 is TGTGCCATTACAGAGACGGACTCTGGAAACACCATATATTTT.

The V call is TRBV4-1, the J call TRBJ1-4; D perhaps matches TRBD1 (5 bases). Trimming pared 8 bases from V and 5 bases from J, leaving 15 bases between. This CDR3 has 14 amino acids. Germline V gene lookup returns CDR1 MGHRA and CDR2 YSYEKL. The CDR3 loop reads CASSLQESNEKLFF. The DNA for the CDR3 is TGCGCCAGCTCATTACAGGAGTCAAATGAAAAACTGTTTTTT.

A single count supports this clone. This chain joins TRBV7-3 and TRBJ2-7; TRBD2 matches 8 bases. CDR1 and CDR2 (germline): SGHTA, FQGTGA. Trimming took 5 bases from V and 0 from J; bases not matched to a gene: 6. The CDR3 extends over 15 amino acids. CDR3 protein: CASSLSGASSYEQYF. In DNA, the CDR3 is TGTGCCAGCAGCCTTAGCGGGGCCAGCTCCTACGAGCAGTACTTC.

As to this clone: The junction departs from germline at one end; a sequencing error may be responsible. CDR3 loop: CASSPDSFRGYGHTF. CDR3 DNA sequence: TGTGCCAGCTCACCCGACAGTTTCAGGGGTTATGGCCACACCTTC. The rearrangement links TRBV18 to TRBJ1-2; perhaps TRBD1 as D (6 bases). CDR3 length: 15 amino acids. Germline values: CDR1 KGHSH, CDR2 LQKENI.

The chain employs TRBV7-9 and TRBJ1-4; possibly TRBD1 for D (5 bases). The germline V and J ends were trimmed by 2 bases and 1 base, with 5 bases remaining between them. Germline V CDR1 and CDR2: SEHNR, FQNEAQ (reference sequence). The CDR3 is made up of 14 amino acids. CDR3 protein: CASSLQGTNEKLFF. CDR3 DNA: TGTGCCAGCAGCTTACAGGGAACTAATGAAAAACTGTTTTTT. The full variable domain, its missing parts supplied by reference TRBV7-9 and TRBJ1-4, is DTGVSQNPRHKITKRGQNVTFRCDPISEHNRLYWYRQTLGQGPEFLTYFQNEAQLEKSRLLSDRFSAERPKGSFSTLEIQRTEQGDSAMYLCASSLQGTNEKLFFGSGTQLSVL.

The gene calls are TRBV4-2 and TRBJ2-7; 9 bases match TRBD2. CDR3 length equals 15 residues. From germline, CDR1 is LGHNA and CDR2 YNFKEQ. Trimming took 4 bases from V and 4 from J; bases not matched to a gene: 8. For the CDR3, the DNA is TGTGCCAGCAGCCCCCGGACGACTAGCGGATACGAGCAGTACTTC. Translation: CASSPRTTSGYEQYF.

The V call is TRBV6-4, the J call TRBJ2-3, with 10 bases identical to TRBD1. CDR3 length: 15 residues. Losses at the gene ends were 2 bases for V and 3 bases for J; bases not matched to a gene: 2. From germline, CDR1 is MRHNA and CDR2 SNTAGT. The CDR3 loop reads CASSDGQGGTDTQYF. CDR3 bases: TGTGCCAGCAGTGACGGACAGGGGGGGACAGATACGCAGTATTTT.

The chain joins TRBV11-2 to TRBJ2-7; D perhaps matches TRBD2 (5 bases). Per germline, CDR1 SGHAT and CDR2 FQNNGV. The V end lost 6 bases, the J end lost 5 bases, and 17 bases lay between the germline ends. The CDR3 runs to 14 residues. CDR3 protein: CASRISAVNHEQYF. The CDR3 coding sequence is TGTGCCAGCAGAATTAGCGCCGTGAACCACGAGCAGTACTTC.

The V call is TRBV7-8, the J call TRBJ2-5, with D possibly being TRBD1 (6 bases). The ends were cut back, 6 bases at V and 5 bases at J, with 16 bases in the middle. CDR1 and CDR2 (germline): SGHVS, FQNEAQ. CDR3 length equals 14 residues. CDR3 sequence reads: CASRSFTRGETQYF. The CDR3 DNA reads TGTGCCAGCAGATCCTTCACTAGGGGGGAGACCCAGTACTTC.

This chain links TRBV27 with TRBJ2-7; TRBD2 matches 10 bases. Germline V gene data show CDR1 as MNHEY and CDR2 as SMNVEV (reference sequence). After removal of 4 bases from V and 5 bases from J, the junction contained 8 bases not matched to a gene. This CDR3 is 15 amino acids long. Written as DNA, the CDR3 is TGTGCCAGCAGTTCATACCTAGCGGGAGCAGACGAGCAGTACTTC. It yields the protein CASSSYLAGADEQYF.

The rearrangement links TRBV6-1 to TRBJ2-2; D unresolved. V lost 8 bases to trimming and J lost 2 bases, with 9 bases between them. The CDR3 length is 13 residues. Germline V CDR1 and CDR2: MNHNS, SASEGT. The CDR3: CASRHSNTGELFF. In DNA form, the CDR3 reads TGTGCCAGCCGGCATAGCAACACCGGGGAGCTGTTTTTT.

J is TRBJ2-2 and V is TRBV29-1; a weak D match, TRBD1 (5 bases). Germline CDR1 is SQVTM and CDR2 is ANQGSEA. V lost 4 bases and J lost 2, with 11 bases in between. The CDR3 is made up of 14 amino acids. The CDR3 DNA reads TGCAGCGTTGCTCGACAGCGTAACACCGGGGAGCTGTTTTTT. Its protein product is CSVARQRNTGELFF.

The chain links TRBV7-8 to TRBJ2-5, with D perhaps TRBD1 (5 bases). The germline gives CDR1 SGHVS, CDR2 FQNEAQ. Trimming pared 5 bases from V and 2 bases from J, leaving 15 bases between. The CDR3 contains 15 residues. CDR3 nucleotide sequence: TGTGCCAGCAGCGGCATTAGGGGCGGACAAGAGACCCAGTACTTC. It is translated as CASSGIRGGQETQYF.

The V gene is TRBV6-5, the J gene TRBJ2-7, with 7 bases identical to TRBD2. Germline V gene lookup returns CDR1 MNHEY and CDR2 SVGAGI. J lost 4 bases, V lost 2 bases, and 8 bases had no gene match. The CDR3 contains 15 residues. CDR3: CASSYARGGAYEQYF. In DNA form, the CDR3 reads TGTGCCAGCAGTTACGCGCGGGGAGGGGCATACGAGCAGTACTTC.

CDR3 sequence reads: CSVRLGLSSGDTQYF. The CDR3 DNA reads as TGCAGCGTCCGTTTGGGACTTTCAAGTGGGGATACGCAGTATTTT. V gene TRBV29-1 combines with J gene TRBJ2-3; D possibly corresponds to TRBD2 (6 bases). V shed 6 bases and J shed 6 bases, with 22 bases lying between them. Germline V gene data show CDR1 as SQVTM and CDR2 as ANQGSEA. The CDR3 covers 15 residues.

The V gene is TRBV5-8, the J gene TRBJ1-3; tentative D call: TRBD1 (6 bases). Trimming pared 7 bases from V and 2 bases from J, leaving 7 bases between. CDR1 SGHTS and CDR2 YDEGEE come from the germline V gene. The CDR3 loop spans 12 amino acids. The CDR3 sequence is CASEGAGNTIYF. CDR3 nucleotide sequence: TGTGCCAGCGAGGGGGCTGGAAACACCATATATTTT.

This chain uses TRBV11-2 with TRBJ1-3; D gene ambiguous. The V gene's germline CDR1 is SGHAT and CDR2 FQNNGV. V dropped 3 bases and J dropped 0 bases, with 9 bases sitting between them. There are 15 residues in the CDR3. CDR3 residues: CASSLNGYSGNTIYF. CDR3 sequence (DNA): TGTGCCAGCAGCTTGAACGGTTACTCTGGAAACACCATATATTTT.

The genes are TRBV5-8 and TRBJ2-5, with D maybe TRBD2 (6 bases). The ends were cut back, 10 bases at V and 2 bases at J, with 15 bases in the middle. Germline V gives CDR1 SGHTS, CDR2 YDEGEE. The CDR3 has 13 residues. The DNA of the CDR3 is TGTGCCGGGGGGTCGGGGGTTCAAGAGACCCAGTACTTC. Translation gives CAGGSGVQETQYF.

This chain joins TRBV2 and TRBJ2-7, with 7 bases that match TRBD2. The CDR3 covers 15 residues. The junction had 11 bases not matched to a gene; V was cut back by 4 bases and J by 5 bases. CDR1 is SNHLY and CDR2 is FYNNEI in the germline V gene. The CDR3 DNA follows: TGTGCCAGCAGTGGGTTCGGACTAGGGGAGGACGAGCAGTACTTC. As protein: CASSGFGLGEDEQYF.

The V and J genes are TRBV27 and TRBJ1-1; 11 bases are shared with TRBD1. The CDR3 extends over 14 amino acids. The J segment lost 8 bases and the V segment lost 5 bases, leaving 7 bases of the junction unmatched. Germline V CDR1 and CDR2: MNHEY, SMNVEV (reference sequence). CDR3 nucleotides: TGTGCCAGCAGTGCCCGGGACAGGGGGGGGGAAGCTTTCTTT. Translation gives CASSARDRGGEAFF.

V usage is TRBV11-3 and J usage is TRBJ2-3, with D possibly TRBD1 on 6 matching bases. Trimming cost V 6 bases and J 4 bases, with 8 bases left between them. Germline loops: CDR1 SGHNT, CDR2 YENEEA. This CDR3 contains 12 residues. CDR3 protein: CASSQGSDTQYF. CDR3 nucleotide sequence: TGTGCCAGCAGTCAGGGGTCAGATACGCAGTATTTT.

The rearrangement joins TRBV29-1 to TRBJ1-2, with D possibly TRBD1 on 5 matching bases. V was trimmed by 6 bases and J by 3 bases, leaving 14 bases between them. Germline values: CDR1 SQVTM, CDR2 ANQGSEA. The CDR3 loop spans 13 amino acids. The CDR3 DNA reads as TGCAGCGTACTGACGGCCAGGGACTATGGCTACACCTTC. This translates into CSVLTARDYGYTF.

The chain links TRBV6-6 to TRBJ2-7; TRBD1 matches at 8 bases. CDR3 length: 14 residues. The germline gives CDR1 MNHNY, CDR2 SVGAGI (reference sequence). J gave up 1 base and V 6 bases, and 5 bases lay outside the gene matches. The CDR3 DNA is TGTGCCAGCAGATCAGGACAGGGTTCCTACGAGCAGTACTTC. Translated, it gives CASRSGQGSYEQYF.

This sequence joins TRBV5-1 and TRBJ2-5; 7 bases are shared with TRBD2. V was pared by 0 bases and J by 3 bases, with 5 bases of the junction left unmatched. There are 15 residues in the CDR3. From germline, CDR1 is SGHRS and CDR2 YFSETQ. The CDR3 region is CASSLGSAGEETQYF. The CDR3 bases are TGCGCCAGCAGCTTGGGGTCGGCGGGGGAAGAGACCCAGTACTTC.

The genes are TRBV7-9 and TRBJ1-1, with D perhaps TRBD1 (5 bases). This CDR3 region has 15 residues. V lost 1 base and J lost 1, with 10 bases in between. Germline V CDR1 and CDR2: SEHNR, FQNEAQ (reference sequence). CDR3 in DNA: TGTGCCAGCAGCTTAGTCGGGGGGGGGAACACTGAAGCTTTCTTT. Translating it yields CASSLVGGGNTEAFF.

V is TRBV7-9 and J is TRBJ2-6, with D possibly matching TRBD1 (5 bases). The CDR3 extends over 19 amino acids. Looked up from germline, CDR1 is SEHNR and CDR2 is FQNEAQ (reference sequence). V lost 4 bases, J lost 0 bases, and 19 bases lay in between. CDR3 protein: CASSSDVDSFSSGANVLTF. The CDR3, as DNA: TGTGCCAGCAGCTCGGACGTCGACAGCTTTTCCTCTGGGGCCAACGTCCTGACTTTC.